This T cell receptor (beta chain) was observed in a study of vaccination and CD4 T cells after COVID-19. CD4+ T cells that had been cultured provided DNA sequenced with the Oncomine TCR Beta short-read assay. TCRdb fed the PCR reads into MiXCR, producing one record per CDR3 protein. The sample has around 15,000 distinct CDR3 sequences; about 42% are singletons. There are 16 residues in the CDR3. Trimming took 1 base from V and 6 from J, leaving 18 bases between them. Germline loops: CDR1 LGHNA, CDR2 YSLEER. A note on this clonotype: What it binds is not known.

Treatment denoted: approximately nine-day PBMC culture with coronavirus spike peptide pools or control peptides (ViraFEST assay). This TCR was sampled from a human donor with COVID-19. Sequenced input: cultured CD4+ T cells from blood. V is TRBV4-3 and J is TRBJ1-2; D unclear. The CDR3 region is CASSQVLSGSIHGYTF. CDR3 in DNA: TGCGCCAGCAGCCAAGTCCTTTCGGGCTCAATCCATGGCTACACCTTC.